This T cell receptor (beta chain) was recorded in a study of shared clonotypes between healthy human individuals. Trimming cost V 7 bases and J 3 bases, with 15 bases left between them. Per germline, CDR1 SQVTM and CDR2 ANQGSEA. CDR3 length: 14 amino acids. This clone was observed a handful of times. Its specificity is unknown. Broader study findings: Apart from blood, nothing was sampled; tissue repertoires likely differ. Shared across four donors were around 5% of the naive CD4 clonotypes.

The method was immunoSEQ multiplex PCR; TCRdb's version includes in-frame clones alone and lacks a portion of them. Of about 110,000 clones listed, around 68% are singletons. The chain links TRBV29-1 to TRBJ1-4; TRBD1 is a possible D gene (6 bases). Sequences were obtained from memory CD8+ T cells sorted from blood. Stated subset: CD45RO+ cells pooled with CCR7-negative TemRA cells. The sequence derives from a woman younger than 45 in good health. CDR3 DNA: TGCAGCGGGCAGGGGACCGATCCTAATGAAAAACTGTTTTTT. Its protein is CSGQGTDPNEKLFF.